Described below is a single TCR beta chain sequence and its context. Its specific antigen is unknown. This sample was taken from a study of human CD8 memory T cell subsets (dated by TCRdb to the early 2020s). Background for the entire study: To assess clonal relationships, the TCRbeta repertoires of stem-like (TSTEM), progenitor exhausted-like (TPEX) and effector memory CD8+ T cell subsets were compared. TCRbeta repertoires were obtained from TSTEM, TPEX and effector memory subsets contributed by each of more than five donors.

The investigation overall reported the following: Based on Chao1 estimates, TSTEM subsets appeared to have greater repertoire diversity than TPEX subsets, which could potentially reflect a broader range of specificities. Both stem-like subsets shared clonotypes with effector memory cells, but TSTEM and TPEX repertoires overlapped minimally, suggesting distinct antigen spectra. Only TCRbeta chains were sequenced, and repertoire comparisons rested on five to seven donors tested with paired t-tests and Bonferroni correction. Normalized Shannon-Wiener diversity was similarly high in the TSTEM and TPEX subsets, while the effector memory subsets were comparatively less diverse.

A Human TCR Profiling Kit was used to prepare UMI-labeled 5' RACE TCRbeta libraries. Every TCRbeta library was prepared in parallel with an identical number of PCR cycles. The paper's data handling went like this. The number of functional CDR3beta clonotypes in each TCRbeta library ranged from roughly 2,900 to 20,000. MIGEC 1.2.9 was used for UMI extraction and consensus assembly, with at least three reads per UMI being required. MiXCR 3.0.3 was used to extract the in-frame CDR3beta repertoires. After each sample was downsampled to 42,000 randomly selected UMIs, diversity metrics were computed in VDJtools 1.2.1. Repertoire overlap metrics D, R and F2 were calculated in VDJtools for the top 3,000 clones of each sample pair. Based on TCRdb reprocessing of the reads, there is one entry per CDR3 protein sequence, and DNA is missing. The V and J calls follow TCRdb's processing rather than the paper's. This sample's records show under 14,000 distinct CDR3 sequences. Around 16% of the sample comes from the top ten.

CDR1 and CDR2 are drawn from the germline V gene: MDHEN, SYDVKM. The CDR3 goes from the cysteine to the phenylalanine over 14 residues. Only the protein is on record. Peripheral blood mononuclear cells were isolated from healthy donor buffy coats by density gradient separation. The study enriched total CD8+ T cells through negative magnetic separation using EasySep or MojoSort CD8+ T cell isolation kits. An RNeasy Mini Kit was used to extract total RNA from duplicate vials of some 160,000 sorted CD8+ T cells per subset. The PBMCs were used fresh or after being cryopreserved in fetal bovine serum with about 10% DMSO. Fluorescence-activated cell sorting on a FACSAria III was used to sort CD8+ T cell subsets to purity.

The receptor was derived from a human donor in good health. Sequencing was performed on CD8+ T cells from PBMCs. The chain is made from TRBV28 and TRBJ2-2; without DNA, the TCRdb call of TRBD1 cannot be checked. The CDR3 region reads CASGGPGLGGELFF.